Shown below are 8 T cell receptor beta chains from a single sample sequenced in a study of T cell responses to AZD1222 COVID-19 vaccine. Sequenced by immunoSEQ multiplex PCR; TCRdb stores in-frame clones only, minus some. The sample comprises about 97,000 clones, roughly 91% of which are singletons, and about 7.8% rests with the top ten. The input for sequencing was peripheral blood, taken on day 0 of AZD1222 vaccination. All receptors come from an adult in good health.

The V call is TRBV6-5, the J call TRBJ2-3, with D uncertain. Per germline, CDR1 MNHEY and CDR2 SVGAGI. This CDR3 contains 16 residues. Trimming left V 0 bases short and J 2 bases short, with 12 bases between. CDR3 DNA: TGTGCCAGCAGTTACTCGAGTCTGAGGAACACAGATACGCAGTATTTT. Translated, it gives CASSYSSLRNTDTQYF.

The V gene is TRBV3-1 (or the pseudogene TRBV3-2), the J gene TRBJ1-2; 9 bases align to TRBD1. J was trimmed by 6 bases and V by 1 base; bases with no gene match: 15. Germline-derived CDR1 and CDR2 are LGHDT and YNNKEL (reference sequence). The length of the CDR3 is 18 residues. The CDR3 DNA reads TGTGCCAGCAGCCAAGTTTTCGCGGGGGGACAGGGAAGGGATGGCTACACCTTC. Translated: CASSQVFAGGQGRDGYTF.

CDR3 protein: CASSLALTSGTFKQETQYF. In nucleotides, the CDR3 is TGTGCCAGCAGCTTAGCTCTCACTAGCGGAACATTCAAACAAGAGACCCAGTACTTC. This chain joins TRBV11-2 and TRBJ2-5, with 8 positions matching TRBD2. The CDR3 length is 19 residues. The germline gives CDR1 SGHAT, CDR2 FQNNGV. J was trimmed by 2 bases and V by 1 base; bases with no gene match: 15.

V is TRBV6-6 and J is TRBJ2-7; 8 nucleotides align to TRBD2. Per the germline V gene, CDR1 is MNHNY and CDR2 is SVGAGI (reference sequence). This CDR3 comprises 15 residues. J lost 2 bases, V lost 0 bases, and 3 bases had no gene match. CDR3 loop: CASSYSSGGTYEQYF. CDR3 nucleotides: TGTGCCAGCAGTTACTCAAGCGGGGGCACCTACGAGCAGTACTTC.

CDR3 residues: CASSANNEQFF. The CDR3, as DNA: TGTGCCAGCAGCGCTAACAATGAGCAGTTCTTC. The chain employs TRBV7-3 and TRBJ2-1; D call uncertain. Per the germline V gene, CDR1 is SGHTA and CDR2 is FQGTGA. V was cut by 5 bases and J by 5 bases, with 4 bases left in between. The CDR3 sequence is 11 residues long.

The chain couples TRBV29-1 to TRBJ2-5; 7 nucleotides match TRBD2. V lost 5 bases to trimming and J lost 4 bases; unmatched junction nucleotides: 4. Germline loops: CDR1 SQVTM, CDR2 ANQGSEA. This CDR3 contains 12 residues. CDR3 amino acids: CSVSGEGETQYF. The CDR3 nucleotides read TGCAGCGTTTCTGGGGAGGGAGAGACCCAGTACTTC. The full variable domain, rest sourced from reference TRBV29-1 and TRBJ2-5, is SAVISQKPSRDICQRGTSLTIQCQVDSQVTMMFWYRQQPGQSLTLIATANQGSEATYESGFVIDKFPISRPNLTFSTLTVSNMSPEDSSIYLCSVSGEGETQYFGPGTRLLVL.

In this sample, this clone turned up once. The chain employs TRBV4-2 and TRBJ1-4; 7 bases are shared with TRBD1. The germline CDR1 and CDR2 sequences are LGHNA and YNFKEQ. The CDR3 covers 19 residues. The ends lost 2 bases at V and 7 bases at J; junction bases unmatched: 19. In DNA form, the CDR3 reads TGTGCCAGCAGCCAAAGCCCCTTTCAACTTTCGGGACAGAGTGAAAAACTGTTTTTT. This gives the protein CASSQSPFQLSGQSEKLFF.

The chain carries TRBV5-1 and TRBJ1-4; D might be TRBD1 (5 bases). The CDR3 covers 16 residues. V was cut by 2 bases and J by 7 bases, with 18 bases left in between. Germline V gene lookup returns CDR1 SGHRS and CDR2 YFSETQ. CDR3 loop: CASSLPDGGGSEKLFF. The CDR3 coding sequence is TGCGCCAGCAGCTTACCTGATGGCGGGGGAAGTGAAAAACTGTTTTTT. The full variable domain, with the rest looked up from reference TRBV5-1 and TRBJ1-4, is KAGVTQTPRYLIKTRGQQVTLSCSPISGHRSVSWYQQTPGQGLQFLFEYFSETQRNKGNFPGRFSGRQFSNSRSEMNVSTLELGDSALYLCASSLPDGGGSEKLFFGSGTQLSVL.